This is a list of T cell receptor beta chains from one sample in a study of T cells in localized non-small cell lung cancer. Assay used: immunoSEQ multiplex PCR; TCRdb lists only in-frame clones, some missing. The profile shows around 130,000 clones, approximately 88% of them singletons. Sequenced material: peripheral blood, taken before any cancer treatment. These receptors were collected from an older female donor with stage I lung adenocarcinoma. The CDR3 runs from the conserved cysteine through the conserved F or W. A D gene is named only where the DNA matches it firmly. Size values are once, few and many counts, or a class for expanded clones, and some rows have none.

abundance,len,j_gene,v_gene,d_gene,CDR3aa,CDR3nt
-,14,TRBJ1-1,TRBV7-9,TRBD1,CASSSGTGRTEAFF,TGTGCCAGCAGCTCAGGGACAGGGCGCACTGAAGCTTTCTTT
-,14,TRBJ2-7,TRBV30,-,CAWSVWPGSYEQYF,TGTGCCTGGAGTGTATGGCCGGGCTCCTACGAGCAGTACTTC
-,12,TRBJ2-4,TRBV28,-,CASSPLAGTVHF,TGTGCCAGCAGTCCCCTGGCAGGCACGGTGCACTTC
-,15,TRBJ2-1,TRBV11-2,-,CASSFLKSSYNEQFF,TGTGCCAGCAGCTTCCTAAAAAGCTCCTACAATGAGCAGTTCTTC
-,12,TRBJ2-5,TRBV11-2,-,CASSFVRETQYF,TGTGCCAGCAGCTTCGTCCGGGAGACCCAGTACTTC
-,12,TRBJ1-4,TRBV6-6,-,CASSGGAEKLFF,TGTGCCAGCAGTGGGGGGGCTGAAAAACTGTTTTTT
-,13,TRBJ1-1,TRBV30,-,CASSGAPNTEAFF,TGTGCCTCGTCAGGGGCCCCGAACACTGAAGCTTTCTTT
-,14,TRBJ1-4,TRBV19,-,CASSIGGFYEKLFF,TGTGCCAGTAGTATAGGAGGCTTCTATGAAAAACTGTTTTTT
-,15,TRBJ1-2,TRBV4-1,-,CASSQEGTGNYGYTF,TGCGCCAGCAGCCAAGAAGGCACAGGGAACTATGGCTACACCTTC
-,15,TRBJ1-3,TRBV5-1,-,CASSLEGLTGNTIYF,TGCGCCAGCAGCTTGGAAGGCTTGACGGGAAACACCATATATTTT
-,13,TRBJ2-7,TRBV9,-,CASTVEGNYEQYF,TGTGCCAGCACCGTCGAGGGGAATTACGAGCAGTACTTC
-,13,TRBJ2-5,TRBV6-5,-,CASTPGVQETQYF,TGTGCCAGCACTCCCGGGGTCCAAGAGACCCAGTACTTC
-,13,TRBJ2-7,TRBV5-1,-,CASSVHSRYEQYF,TGCGCCAGCAGCGTACACTCAAGATACGAGCAGTACTTC
-,15,TRBJ2-7,TRBV5-6,TRBD1,CASSPAGQASYEQYF,TGTGCCAGCAGCCCCGCGGGACAGGCCTCCTACGAGCAGTACTTC
-,15,TRBJ1-4,TRBV27,-,CASREAGLDNEKLFF,TGTGCCAGCAGAGAGGCAGGGCTCGACAATGAAAAACTGTTTTTT
-,13,TRBJ2-5,TRBV6-5,-,CASRPSAQETQYF,TGTGCCAGCAGACCTAGCGCCCAAGAGACCCAGTACTTC
-,14,TRBJ2-7,TRBV27,-,CASSWGTPGYEQYF,TGTGCCAGCAGCTGGGGCACCCCTGGCTACGAGCAGTACTTC
-,12,TRBJ2-7,TRBV5-1,-,CASSFEGGEQYF,TGCGCCAGCAGCTTTGAAGGTGGCGAGCAGTACTTC
-,14,TRBJ1-1,TRBV7-2,TRBD1,CASSRNRGNTEAFF,TGTGCCAGCAGCCGAAACAGGGGGAACACTGAAGCTTTCTTT
-,18,TRBJ1-4,TRBV5-5,TRBD1,CASSFRQGALLPNEKLFF,TGTGCCAGCAGCTTTCGACAGGGCGCTCTTCTCCCTAATGAAAAACTGTTTTTT
-,19,TRBJ2-6,TRBV5-1,TRBD1,CASRSLLQGAGSGANVLTF,TGCGCCAGCAGGAGCCTATTACAGGGGGCCGGGTCTGGGGCCAACGTCCTGACTTTC
few,13,TRBJ1-1,TRBV10-3,-,CAISLQGNTEAFF,TGTGCCATCAGTTTACAGGGAAACACTGAAGCTTTCTTT
once,16,TRBJ2-1,TRBV5-1,TRBD2,CASSSLAASAYNEQFF,TGCGCCAGCAGCTCGCTAGCGGCCTCGGCCTACAATGAGCAGTTCTTC
-,14,TRBJ1-2,TRBV29-1,-,CSVENGGASYGYTF,TGCAGCGTTGAAAACGGGGGCGCATCCTATGGCTACACCTTC
-,16,TRBJ2-3,TRBV7-6,-,CASSLELEVGTDTQYF,TGTGCCAGCAGCTTAGAGCTGGAGGTCGGGACAGATACGCAGTATTTT
many,17,TRBJ2-1,TRBV11-2,TRBD2,CASSFGLAQRTYNEQFF,TGTGCCAGCAGCTTCGGACTAGCCCAGAGAACATACAATGAGCAGTTCTTC
-,13,TRBJ2-7,TRBV7-8,-,CASSGQSSTLAFF,TGTGCCAGCAGCGGCCAGTCATCGACCCTAGCCTTCTTC
-,15,TRBJ2-1,TRBV7-8,TRBD2,CASSLRTSGNNEQFF,TGTGCCAGCAGCTTAAGGACTAGCGGAAACAATGAGCAGTTCTTC
-,12,TRBJ1-2,TRBV6-1,TRBD1,CASQGGVYGYTF,TGTGCCAGTCAGGGGGGAGTCTATGGCTACACCTTC